One sample yielded the 8 T cell receptor beta chains listed below, sequenced in a study of blood T cell repertoires in COVID-19. The table came from immunoSEQ multiplex PCR; TCRdb's copy has only in-frame clones and leaves some out. The data hold around 200,000 clones, with 70% to 80% observed a single time. Sequencing input: peripheral blood. These receptors all stem from a man aged 45-65 years who had recovered from COVID-19.

This sequence joins TRBV5-1 and TRBJ2-1, with TRBD2 matching 11 bases. This CDR3 is built from 16 residues. The J segment lost 5 bases and the V segment lost 0 bases, leaving 4 bases of the junction unmatched. The germline V gene has CDR1 SGHRS and CDR2 YFSETQ. CDR3 in amino acids: CASSLVTSGKDNEQFF. CDR3 in DNA: TGCGCCAGCAGCTTGGTGACTAGCGGGAAAGACAATGAGCAGTTCTTC. Filled out from reference TRBV5-1 and TRBJ2-1, the complete variable domain reads KAGVTQTPRYLIKTRGQQVTLSCSPISGHRSVSWYQQTPGQGLQFLFEYFSETQRNKGNFPGRFSGRQFSNSRSEMNVSTLELGDSALYLCASSLVTSGKDNEQFFGPGTRLTVL.

About this clone: Other nucleotide sequences from this sample produce the same CDR3. The J gene is TRBJ1-3, the V gene TRBV4-2, with 8 positions matching TRBD1. V dropped 3 bases and J dropped 2; count of bases not matched to a gene: 3. Germline assignment: CDR1 LGHNA and CDR2 YNFKEQ. The CDR3 totals 15 residues. CDR3: CASSQEDRAGNTIYF. The CDR3 DNA follows: TGTGCCAGCAGCCAGGAGGACAGGGCTGGAAACACCATATATTTT.

The chain uses TRBV6-5 and TRBJ2-5, with 8 bases that match TRBD2. Trimming removed 5 bases from V and 5 bases from J; junction bases left unmatched: 10. The CDR3 totals 15 residues. CDR1 is MNHEY and CDR2 is SVGAGI in the germline V gene. The CDR3 spells CASSPLGGGRETQYF. The DNA for the CDR3 is TGTGCCAGCAGTCCTCTTGGCGGGGGGCGGGAGACCCAGTACTTC.

The chain combines TRBV30 with TRBJ2-2; D remains unclear. Germline V gene data show CDR1 as GTSNPN and CDR2 as SVGIG (reference sequence). Trimming pared 0 bases from V and 5 bases from J, leaving 7 bases between. CDR3 size: 13 residues. DNA for the CDR3: TGTGCCTGGAGTGTATCCCTGACCGGGGAGCTGTTTTTT. Protein sequence: CAWSVSLTGELFF.

The chain links TRBV7-8 to TRBJ2-5; no reliable D call. CDR1 is SGHVS and CDR2 is FQNEAQ in the germline V gene. Trimming stripped 5 bases from V and 5 bases from J, with 9 bases between. This CDR3 region has 12 residues. The CDR3 nucleotides read TGTGCCAGCAGCGCCTTCGGGGAGACCCAGTACTTC. This translates into CASSAFGETQYF.

This clone has more than one count but fewer than ten. The rearrangement uses TRBV11-3 and TRBJ1-4, with 7 bases matching TRBD1. Germline loops: CDR1 SGHNT, CDR2 YENEEA. Trimming at V came to 4 bases and at J to 7 bases, leaving 6 bases not matched to a gene. The CDR3 contains 14 residues. For the CDR3, the DNA is TGTGCCAGCAGCTCCGGCAGGGGGAGTGAAAAACTGTTTTTT. Its protein is CASSSGRGSEKLFF.

V usage is TRBV2 and J usage is TRBJ2-3; D is uncertain. There are 12 residues in the CDR3. Trimming pared 3 bases from V and 4 bases from J, leaving 5 bases between. Per the germline V gene, CDR1 is SNHLY and CDR2 is FYNNEI. The CDR3 is CASSDAADTQYF. The CDR3 region has the DNA TGTGCCAGCAGTGACGCGGCAGATACGCAGTATTTT. The variable domain in full, with the rest retrieved from reference TRBV2 and TRBJ2-3, is EPEVTQTPSHQVTQMGQEVILRCVPISNHLYFYWYRQILGQKVEFLVSFYNNEISEKSEIFDDQFSVERPDGSNFTLKIRSTKLEDSAMYFCASSDAADTQYFGPGTRLTVL.

The V call is TRBV3-1 (or the pseudogene TRBV3-2), the J call TRBJ2-3; 7 bases align to TRBD1. Germline V CDR1 and CDR2: LGHDT, YNNKEL (reference sequence). V was pared by 6 bases and J by 2 bases, with 8 bases of the junction left unmatched. The CDR3 covers 15 residues. This CDR3 is CASRGRQGITDTQYF. CDR3 DNA sequence: TGTGCCAGCAGGGGAAGACAGGGTATCACAGATACGCAGTATTTT.